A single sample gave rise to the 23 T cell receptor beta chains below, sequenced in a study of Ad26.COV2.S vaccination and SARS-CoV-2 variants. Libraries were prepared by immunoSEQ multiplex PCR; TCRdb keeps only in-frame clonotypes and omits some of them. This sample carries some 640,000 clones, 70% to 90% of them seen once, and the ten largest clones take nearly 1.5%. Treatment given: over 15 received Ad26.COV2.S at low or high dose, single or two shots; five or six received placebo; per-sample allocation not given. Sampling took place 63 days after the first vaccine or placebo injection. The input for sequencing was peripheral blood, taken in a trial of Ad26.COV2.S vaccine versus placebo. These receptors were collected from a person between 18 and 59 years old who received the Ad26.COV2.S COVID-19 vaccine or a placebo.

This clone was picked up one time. The CDR3 sequence: CASSQGAQGYYEQYF. DNA of the CDR3: TGTGCCAGCAGCCAAGGGGCACAGGGGTATTACGAGCAGTACTTC. This sequence joins TRBV7-9 and TRBJ2-7; 7 positions match TRBD1. Per the germline V gene, CDR1 is SEHNR and CDR2 is FQNEAQ (reference sequence). This CDR3 comprises 15 residues. The trim removed 5 bases at V and 4 bases at J, leaving 11 bases unmatched. The full variable domain, completed using reference TRBV7-9 and TRBJ2-7, is DTGVSQNPRHKITKRGQNVTFRCDPISEHNRLYWYRQTLGQGPEFLTYFQNEAQLEKSRLLSDRFSAERPKGSFSTLEIQRTEQGDSAMYLCASSQGAQGYYEQYFGPGTRLTVT.

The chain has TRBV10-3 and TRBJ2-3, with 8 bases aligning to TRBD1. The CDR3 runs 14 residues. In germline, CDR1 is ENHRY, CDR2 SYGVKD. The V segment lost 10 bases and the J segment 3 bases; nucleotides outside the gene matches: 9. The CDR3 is CATLQGGKTDTQYF. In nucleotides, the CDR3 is TGTGCCACCTTACAGGGGGGTAAGACAGATACGCAGTATTTT.

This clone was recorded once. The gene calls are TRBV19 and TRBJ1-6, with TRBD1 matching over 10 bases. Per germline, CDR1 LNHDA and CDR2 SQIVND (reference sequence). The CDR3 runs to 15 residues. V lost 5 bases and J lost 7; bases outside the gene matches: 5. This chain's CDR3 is CASSHQDRGNSPLHF. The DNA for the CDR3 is TGTGCCAGTAGTCACCAGGACAGGGGGAATTCACCCCTCCACTTT. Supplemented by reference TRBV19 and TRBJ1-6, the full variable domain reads DGGITQSPKYLFRKEGQNVTLSCEQNLNHDAMYWYRQDPGQGLRLIYYSQIVNDFQKGDIAEGYSVSREKKESFPLTVTSAQKNPTAFYLCASSHQDRGNSPLHFGNGTRLTVT.

The CDR3 protein is CASSGEGRVGTQYF. CDR3 coding DNA: TGTGCCAGCAGTGGAGAGGGGCGCGTTGGTACGCAGTATTTT. The chain couples TRBV2 to TRBJ2-3; D is possibly TRBD1 or TRBD2 (5 bases each). V dropped 4 bases and J dropped 8 bases, with 16 bases sitting between them. Germline assignment: CDR1 SNHLY and CDR2 FYNNEI. This CDR3 is 14 amino acids long.

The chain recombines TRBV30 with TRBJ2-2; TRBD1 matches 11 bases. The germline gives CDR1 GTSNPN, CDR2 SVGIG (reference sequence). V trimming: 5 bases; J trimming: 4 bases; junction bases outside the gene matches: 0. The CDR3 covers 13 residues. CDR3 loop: CAWGQGATGELFF. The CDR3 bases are TGTGCCTGGGGACAGGGGGCCACCGGGGAGCTGTTTTTT. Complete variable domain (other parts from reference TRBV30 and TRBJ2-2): SQTIHQWPATLVQPVGSPLSLECTVEGTSNPNLYWYRQAAGRGLQLLFYSVGIGQISSEVPQNLSASRPQDRQFILSSKKLLLSDSGFYLCAWGQGATGELFFGEGSRLTVL.

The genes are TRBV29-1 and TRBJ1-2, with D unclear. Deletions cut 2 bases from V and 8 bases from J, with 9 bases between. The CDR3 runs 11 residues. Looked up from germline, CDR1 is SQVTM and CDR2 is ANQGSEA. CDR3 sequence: CSVERGRGYTF. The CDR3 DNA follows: TGCAGCGTTGAAAGAGGGAGAGGCTACACCTTC.

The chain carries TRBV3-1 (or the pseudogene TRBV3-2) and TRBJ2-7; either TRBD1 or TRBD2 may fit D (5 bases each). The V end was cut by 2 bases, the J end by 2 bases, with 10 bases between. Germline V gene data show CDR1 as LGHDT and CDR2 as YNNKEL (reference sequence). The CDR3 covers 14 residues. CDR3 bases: TGTGCCAGCAGCCAAAGTCCGGGGCCCTACGAGCAGTACTTC. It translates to CASSQSPGPYEQYF.

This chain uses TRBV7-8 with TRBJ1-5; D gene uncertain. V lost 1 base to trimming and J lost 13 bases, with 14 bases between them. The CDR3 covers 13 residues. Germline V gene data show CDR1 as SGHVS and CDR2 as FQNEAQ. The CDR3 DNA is TGTGCCAGCAGCTTAGAGAGAGGCACAGTGCAGCATTTT. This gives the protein CASSLERGTVQHF.

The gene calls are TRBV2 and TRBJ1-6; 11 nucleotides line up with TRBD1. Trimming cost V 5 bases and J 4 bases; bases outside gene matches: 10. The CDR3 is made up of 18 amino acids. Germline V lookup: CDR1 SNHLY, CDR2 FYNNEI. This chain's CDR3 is CASSSPRGTGGYNSPLHF. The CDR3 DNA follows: TGTGCCAGCAGTTCACCACGCGGGACAGGGGGATATAATTCACCCCTCCACTTT.

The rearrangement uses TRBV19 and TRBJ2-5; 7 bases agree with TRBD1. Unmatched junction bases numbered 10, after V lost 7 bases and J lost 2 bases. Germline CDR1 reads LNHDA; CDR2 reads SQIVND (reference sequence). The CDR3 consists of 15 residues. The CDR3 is CASKVGPGQQETQYF. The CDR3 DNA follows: TGTGCCAGTAAAGTTGGCCCGGGACAGCAAGAGACCCAGTACTTC.

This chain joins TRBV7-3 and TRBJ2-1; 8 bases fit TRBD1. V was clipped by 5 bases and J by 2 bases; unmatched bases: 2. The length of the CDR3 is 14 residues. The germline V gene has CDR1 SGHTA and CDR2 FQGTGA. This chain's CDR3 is CASSRDRTYNEQFF. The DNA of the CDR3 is TGTGCCAGCAGCAGGGACAGGACCTACAATGAGCAGTTCTTC.

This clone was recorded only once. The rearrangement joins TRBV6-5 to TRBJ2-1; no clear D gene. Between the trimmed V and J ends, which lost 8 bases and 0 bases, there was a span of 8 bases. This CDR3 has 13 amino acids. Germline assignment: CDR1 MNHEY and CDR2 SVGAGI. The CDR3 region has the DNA TGTGCCAGCGGGATAACCTCCTACAATGAGCAGTTCTTC. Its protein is CASGITSYNEQFF.

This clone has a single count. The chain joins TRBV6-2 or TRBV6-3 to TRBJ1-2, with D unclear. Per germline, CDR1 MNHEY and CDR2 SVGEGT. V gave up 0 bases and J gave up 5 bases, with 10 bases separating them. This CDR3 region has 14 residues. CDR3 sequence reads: CASSYSDGFYGYTF. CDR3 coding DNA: TGTGCCAGCAGTTACTCTGACGGCTTTTATGGCTACACCTTC.

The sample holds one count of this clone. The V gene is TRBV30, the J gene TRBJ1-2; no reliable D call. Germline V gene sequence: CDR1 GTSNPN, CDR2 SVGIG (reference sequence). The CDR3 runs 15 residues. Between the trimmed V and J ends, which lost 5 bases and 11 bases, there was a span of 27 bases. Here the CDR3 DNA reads TGTGCCTGGGCCCGGGCAGCCAGCAATTTTCGATTGTACACCTTC. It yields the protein CAWARAASNFRLYTF.

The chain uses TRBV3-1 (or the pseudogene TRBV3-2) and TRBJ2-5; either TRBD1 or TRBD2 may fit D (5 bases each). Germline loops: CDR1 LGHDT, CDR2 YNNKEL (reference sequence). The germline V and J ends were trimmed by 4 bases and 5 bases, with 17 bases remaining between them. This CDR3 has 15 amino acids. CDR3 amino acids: CASSPTGARSETQYF. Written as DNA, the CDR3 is TGTGCCAGCAGCCCGACCGGGGCTCGTTCGGAGACCCAGTACTTC.

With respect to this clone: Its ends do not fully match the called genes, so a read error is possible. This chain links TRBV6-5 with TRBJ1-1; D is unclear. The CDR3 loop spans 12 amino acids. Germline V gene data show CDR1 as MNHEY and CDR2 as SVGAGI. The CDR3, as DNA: TGCCTCCGGACGGGAATTTATACTGAAGCTTTCTTT. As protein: CLRTGIYTEAFF.

DNA for the CDR3: TGTGCCAGCAGCCCCTCAGGGGGGGGTAGCGCGACCTACGAGCAGTACTTC. Translation gives CASSPSGGGSATYEQYF. The chain carries TRBV4-2 and TRBJ2-7, with D perhaps given as TRBD1 or TRBD2 (7 bases each). In germline, CDR1 is LGHNA, CDR2 YNFKEQ. Trimming pared 4 bases from V and 2 bases from J, leaving 21 bases between. CDR3 length: 17 residues.

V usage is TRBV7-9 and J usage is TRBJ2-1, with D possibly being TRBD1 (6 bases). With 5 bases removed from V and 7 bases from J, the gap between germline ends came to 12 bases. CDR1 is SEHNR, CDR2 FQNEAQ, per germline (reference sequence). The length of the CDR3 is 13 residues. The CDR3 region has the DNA TGTGCCAGCAGCCACGACAGGCTTAATGAGCAGTTCTTC. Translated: CASSHDRLNEQFF. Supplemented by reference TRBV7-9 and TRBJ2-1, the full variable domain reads DTGVSQNPRHKITKRGQNVTFRCDPISEHNRLYWYRQTLGQGPEFLTYFQNEAQLEKSRLLSDRFSAERPKGSFSTLEIQRTEQGDSAMYLCASSHDRLNEQFFGPGTRLTVL.

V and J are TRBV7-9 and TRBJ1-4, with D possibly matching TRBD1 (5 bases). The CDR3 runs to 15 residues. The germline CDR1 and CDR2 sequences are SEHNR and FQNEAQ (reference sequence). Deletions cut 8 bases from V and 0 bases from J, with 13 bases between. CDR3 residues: CASGNPQATNEKLFF. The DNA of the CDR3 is TGTGCCAGCGGGAATCCACAGGCAACTAATGAAAAACTGTTTTTT.

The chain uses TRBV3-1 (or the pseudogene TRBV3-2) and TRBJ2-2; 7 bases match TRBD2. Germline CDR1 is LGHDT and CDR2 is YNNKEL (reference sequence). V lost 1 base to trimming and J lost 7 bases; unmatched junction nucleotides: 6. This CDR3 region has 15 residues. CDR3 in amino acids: CASSQAVSGGGELFF. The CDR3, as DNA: TGTGCCAGCAGCCAAGCGGTGTCGGGAGGCGGGGAGCTGTTTTTT.

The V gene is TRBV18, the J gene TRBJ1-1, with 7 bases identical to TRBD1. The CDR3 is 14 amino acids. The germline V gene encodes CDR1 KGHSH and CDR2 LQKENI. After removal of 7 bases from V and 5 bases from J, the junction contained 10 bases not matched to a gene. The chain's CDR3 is CASFREGARTEAFF. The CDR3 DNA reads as TGTGCCAGCTTTCGGGAGGGGGCGCGAACTGAAGCTTTCTTT.

The chain's CDR3 is CASSVGTGDHQETQYF. CDR3 nucleotide sequence: TGTGCCAGCAGCGTCGGGACAGGAGATCATCAAGAGACCCAGTACTTC. V is TRBV9 and J is TRBJ2-5; 8 nucleotides align to TRBD1. Germline V lookup: CDR1 SGDLS, CDR2 YYNGEE. The trim removed 2 bases at V and 2 bases at J, leaving 8 bases unmatched. The CDR3 contains 16 residues.

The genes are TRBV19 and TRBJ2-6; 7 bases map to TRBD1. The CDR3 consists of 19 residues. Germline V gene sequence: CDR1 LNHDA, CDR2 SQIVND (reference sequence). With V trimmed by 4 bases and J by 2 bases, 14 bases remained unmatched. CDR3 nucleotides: TGTGCCAGTAGTAATACCGGACAGGTATCGGGGACTGGGGCCAACGTCCTGACTTTC. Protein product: CASSNTGQVSGTGANVLTF.